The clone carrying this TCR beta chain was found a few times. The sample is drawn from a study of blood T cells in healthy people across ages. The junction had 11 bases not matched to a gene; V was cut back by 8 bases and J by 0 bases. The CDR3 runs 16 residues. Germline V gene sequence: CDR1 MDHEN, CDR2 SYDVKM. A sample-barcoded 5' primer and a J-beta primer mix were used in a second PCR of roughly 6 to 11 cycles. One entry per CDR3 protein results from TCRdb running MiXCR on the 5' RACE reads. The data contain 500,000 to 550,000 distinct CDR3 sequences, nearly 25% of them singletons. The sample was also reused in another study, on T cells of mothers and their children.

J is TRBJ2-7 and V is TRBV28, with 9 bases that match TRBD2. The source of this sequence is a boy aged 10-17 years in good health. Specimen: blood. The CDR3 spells CASLPVGSGSSYEQYF. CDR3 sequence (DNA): TGTGCCAGCCTACCCGTGGGTAGCGGGAGCTCCTACGAGCAGTACTTC. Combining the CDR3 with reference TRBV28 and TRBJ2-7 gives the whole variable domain DVKVTQSSRYLVKRTGEKVFLECVQDMDHENMFWYRQDPGLGLRLIYFSYDVKMKEKGDIPEGYSVSREKKERFSLILESASTNQTSMYLCASLPVGSGSSYEQYFGPGTRLTVT.